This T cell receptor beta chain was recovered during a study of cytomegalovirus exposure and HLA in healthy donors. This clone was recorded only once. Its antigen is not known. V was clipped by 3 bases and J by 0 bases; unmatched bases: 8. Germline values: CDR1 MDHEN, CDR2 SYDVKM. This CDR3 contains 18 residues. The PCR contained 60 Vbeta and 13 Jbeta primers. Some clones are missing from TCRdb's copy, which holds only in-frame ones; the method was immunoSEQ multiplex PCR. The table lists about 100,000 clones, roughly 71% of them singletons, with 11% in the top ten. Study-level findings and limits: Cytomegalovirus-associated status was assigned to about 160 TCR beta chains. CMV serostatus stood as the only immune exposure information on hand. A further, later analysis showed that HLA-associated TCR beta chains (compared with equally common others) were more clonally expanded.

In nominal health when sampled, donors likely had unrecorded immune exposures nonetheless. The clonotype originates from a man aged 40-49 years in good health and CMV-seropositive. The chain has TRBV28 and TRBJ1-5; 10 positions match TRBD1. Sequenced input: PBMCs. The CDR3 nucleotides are TGTGCCAGCAGTTTCTTGGGACAGGGGCCTTATAGCAATCAGCCCCAGCATTTT. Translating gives CASSFLGQGPYSNQPQHF. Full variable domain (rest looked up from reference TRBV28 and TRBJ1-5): DVKVTQSSRYLVKRTGEKVFLECVQDMDHENMFWYRQDPGLGLRLIYFSYDVKMKEKGDIPEGYSVSREKKERFSLILESASTNQTSMYLCASSFLGQGPYSNQPQHFGDGTRLSIL.